The clone carrying this T cell receptor (beta chain) has at least ten counts. Antigen specificity is unknown. This entry is derived from a study of CD8 T cells in ankylosing spondylitis. Study-wide results and limits: Made up of about eight highly homologous variants, a TCR beta motif appeared characteristic of ankylosing spondylitis blood. In synovial fluid and blood from reactive arthritis, some motif variants were previously reported. Clones linked to disease, bearing a CD8+ phenotype, were relatively rare in peripheral blood. Significantly higher representation of disease-linked clones was reported for matched ankylosing spondylitis synovial fluid.

With molecular barcodes, quantitative 5'-RACE was used to make the TCR beta libraries. TCRdb independently ran MiXCR on the 5' RACE reads; one entry per CDR3 protein. This sample has around 490,000 distinct CDR3 sequences, with less than 6% found just once. Germline V gene data show CDR1 as SGHTA and CDR2 as FQGNSA. CDR3 size: 15 residues. V was trimmed by 3 bases and J by 2 bases, leaving 12 bases between them. The TCR comes from a male donor with ankylosing spondylitis. The chain combines TRBV7-2 with TRBJ2-3; D is uncertain. The source material was blood, either unsorted or a sorted T cell fraction (not recorded which). CDR3 sequence: CASSLQRHYTDTQYF. In DNA form, the CDR3 reads TGTGCCAGCAGCTTGCAAAGGCATTACACAGATACGCAGTATTTT.